Sequencing of this T cell receptor beta chain was carried out in a study of STAT5B mutations in CD4+ large granular lymphocyte leukemia. General observations from the study: No patients shared main leukemic clonotypes, though roughly 23% appeared at low frequency elsewhere.

CDR1 is SGHRS, CDR2 YFSETQ, per germline. The CDR3 is 15 residues long. With V trimmed by 3 bases and J by 4 bases, 5 bases remained unmatched. Healthy controls were blood donor buffy coats. This clone came up once. Antigen: not known. Authors' data handling: The detection floor for productive clonotype frequency was 2.59 x 10-5. TCRdb's table, derived via immunoSEQ multiplex PCR, lists solely in-frame clones and lacks some. That table supplies the V and J calls and clone size; D and trimming were determined from the DNA. The table includes tens of thousands of clones, roughly 79% detected once. The specimen was CD4+ T cells from blood buffy coats. The clonotype comes from a human donor in good health. V usage is TRBV5-1 and J usage is TRBJ1-3, with 9 positions matching TRBD1. CDR3 residues: CASSSGTGKGNTIYF. CDR3 nucleotide sequence: TGCGCCAGCAGCTCCGGGACAGGGAAAGGAAACACCATATATTTT.